This T cell receptor (beta chain) stems from a study of blood T cell repertoires in COVID-19 (TCRdb year 2020). Looking at the study overall: The collaborator samples originated in the United States, Italy and Spain and spanned the acute and convalescent phases of COVID-19. The samples were drawn from two sources: the first 160 participants of the ongoing ImmuneRACE study, and about 1,300 subjects contributed by 6 global collaborators. Where available, HLA class I and class II types were taken from metadata supplied by the sample provider and were not determined by assay-based typing. Deeply sampled blood TCRbeta repertoires from subjects exposed to, actively infected with, or recovered from COVID-19 were included in the dataset. The prospective study material was composed of cDNA or gDNA derived from T cells, B-cell-depleted T cells, or PBMCs. The repertoires were released in a freely available public database meant as a resource for research on the immune response to SARS-CoV-2. Sample metadata almost always included a de-identified subject ID, COVID-19 status, age in years and sex. The research as a whole found: Clinical and demographic metadata were provided uncurated, with the amount varying by source and participant.

TCRbeta CDR3 regions were amplified from genomic DNA by means of the immunoSEQ Assay, a bias-controlled multiplex PCR. As for the original processing: Within the assay, amplification of reference gene primers was used to estimate how many nucleated cells each sample contained. To quantify the absolute abundance of each unique TCRbeta CDR3 rearrangement, sequence reads were collapsed and filtered. For each sample, productive Simpson clonality was calculated by taking the square root of Simpson's diversity index across productive rearrangements. What TCRdb holds here is the immuneACCESS table cut down to in-frame rearrangements. Part of the clones is not present; checked against another copy, under half of the missing clones reflect an unresolved V gene, and the others are unexplained. The V and J calls and clone size come from that table; D and trimming were worked out from the DNA. This sample has approximately 270,000 clones in its table, and 89% of those were observed once. The top ten clones comprise 1.9% of the sample.

Per the germline V gene, SGHRS is the CDR1 and YFSETQ is the CDR2. Reading from cysteine to phenylalanine, the CDR3 counts 15 amino acids. Solely the CDR3 DNA is kept, with 45 bases framed from the first base. V is cut back by 4 bases and J by 8 bases, with 11 bases in the junction unmatched. Participants in the prospective study were aged about 18 to 89 years, lived in under 30 United States geographic areas, and enrolled through a virtual design. Cohort assignment in the prospective study relied on participant-reported clinical history from a screening survey and a study questionnaire. ImmuneRACE Cohort 3 recovered participants were defined by two consecutive negative NP/OP PCR tests, healthcare professional clearance, or symptom resolution. Mobile phlebotomists in the prospective study collected whole blood, serum and a nasopharyngeal or oropharyngeal swab from every participant. Prospective study participants could optionally give additional blood draws and questionnaires over a roughly two-month period. Before DNA extraction, prospective study blood samples were shipped either frozen or at room temperature.

Of note for this clone: Its antigen is not yet known. No base-level quality is on record; no much larger clone is a single base apart.

Material for sequencing was PBMCs or T cells enriched from blood (not recorded which). The V gene is TRBV5-1 and the J gene is TRBJ2-3, with 9 middle bases fitting TRBD2. The TCR comes from an older woman who had recovered from COVID-19. The DNA is as follows: TGCGCCAGCAGCGTAGCGGGAGAGCCTCGGGGTACGCAGTATTTT. This encodes CASSVAGEPRGTQYF.